This TCR beta chain came from a study of cytomegalovirus exposure and HLA in healthy donors (dated by TCRdb to 2017 to 2019). For the wider study: The approximately 710 repertoires of the first cohort and the 95 to 150 validation repertoires were produced on the same platform, according to a later analysis. High-throughput TCR immunosequencing, statistical association of individual TCRs with disease status, and machine learning were combined to predict cytomegalovirus infection status. A separate validation cohort of approximately 120 different subjects was used in addition to the approximately 700-subject first cohort. The study aimed to test whether cataloging public T cell receptors could reveal signatures of past pathogen exposure.

What the research found in general, with its limitations: Cytomegalovirus status was reported to be diagnosed by the classifier with high specificity and sensitivity in both the original and validation cohorts. A later analysis found that TCRs clustered in the first cohort also tended to co-occur in the 120 validation repertoires, with 94% of cluster scores above 0. The authors suggested that the approach could potentially be extended to other disease states and immunological phenotypes. Across donors, most TCR sequences were observed very rarely, whereas some public TCRs were present in many individuals. In the study, some 160 TCR beta chains were listed as associated with cytomegalovirus. A later analysis lacked HLA typing for the validation cohort, so it scored co-occurrence in that cohort across all 120 or so repertoires. In vitro tests confirmed that a few of the cytomegalovirus-associated TCR beta chains recognize cytomegalovirus antigens.

Separate from the approximately 700-subject first cohort, the validation cohort of 120 subjects was the group to which the donors belonged. In the case of this clone: Its antigen is currently not known. Base qualities are not provided; no much larger clone lies one nucleotide away.

Library prep was done by the immunoSEQ multiplex PCR assay. On the authors' methods: To diagnose cytomegalovirus status from the catalog of TCR beta chain sequences, a statistical classification framework was built. Drawn from immuneACCESS, this table holds only the in-frame rearrangements with V and J called that TCRdb kept. Clones are partly lost; checked studies trace under half to an unresolved V gene and leave the rest unexplained. The V and J calls and clone size were taken over from that table, and D and trimming were inferred from the DNA. In all, the sample holds about 110,000 clones, and roughly nine tenths of those were seen once. Approximately 1.9% of the sample rests with the top ten. Including cysteine and phenylalanine, the CDR3 has 15 amino acids. Of all the DNA, just the CDR3 is kept, 45 bases in frame from base 1. Trimming takes 3 bases from V and 3 bases from J, and the germline ends sit 15 bases apart. The germline V gene yields MNHNS for CDR1 and SASEGT for CDR2.

The rearranged segments are TRBV6-1 and TRBJ2-7; tentative D gene TRBD2, with 6 bases matching. Sequencing input: PBMCs. The sequence came from a young woman in good health and CMV-seronegative. The CDR3 region reads CASSDSGTGLYEQYF. In nucleotide form, the sequence is TGTGCCAGCAGTGATTCAGGGACTGGACTCTACGAGCAGTACTTC.